Detailed here is one TCR beta chain. Its antigen is not yet known. One base away there is no much larger clone; base qualities are not given. This record belongs to a study of identical twins (TCRdb year 2016). Turning to the overall study: The study deep-sequenced TCR alpha and beta repertoires from monozygotic twins, unrelated adults of various ages and cord blood to test whether fetal clonotypes persist. To rule out contamination, replicate twin experiments were performed at different times with different library preparation protocols. Overall results and qualifications from the work: A weaker excess of twin sharing was found in beta out-of-frame sequences because the signal-to-noise ratio was lowered by fewer shared sequences. Out-of-frame TCR alpha sharing in monozygotic twins was systematically underestimated by recombination models, whereas sharing between unrelated individuals was in agreement with the recombination models. Invariant T cells such as MAIT and iNKT could partly confound zero-insertion analyses, although diverse VJ usage argued against such confounding for most clonotypes. Compared with coincidental sharing between unrelated individuals, out-of-frame TCR alpha sequences shared between twins had an excess of sequences with low generation probability. Because the same donors could not be followed over many years, conclusions were based on cross-sectional statistical analysis. Fewer insertions were carried by abundant cord blood beta clonotypes, a similar but weaker trend appeared in young adult naive repertoires, and no such trend appeared in memory repertoires.

Every donor was a healthy Caucasian. The twin cohort comprised three pairs of female monozygotic twins, all aged roughly 18 to 30 years. CD4+ and CD8+ T cell populations were isolated with positive isolation kits from Invitrogen. The library came from 5' RACE. The sequencer listed for this sample is Illumina HiSeq 2000. Template switching added a universal primer binding site, and the final cDNA carried a unique molecular identifier that allowed TCR cDNA molecules to be counted accurately. Specific primers in the conserved constant-segment region were used to synthesize first-strand cDNA for the TCR alpha and beta chains. Each cDNA library was double barcoded, with a SMART-Mk sample barcode plus Illumina barcodes, to control for contamination. TruSeq adapter sequences along with Illumina sample barcodes were introduced in two successive PCR steps. The Illumina HiSeq platform was used with custom primers to sequence TCR alpha and beta cDNA libraries. The authors processed their data as follows. Unique molecular identifiers were extracted from raw reads with MiGEC, and CDR3 positions were determined with MiXCR. For each individual, recombination models were inferred using an EM algorithm with the repgenHMM and IGoR tools. The tcR package in R was used for shared clonotype analysis, with sharing normalized by the product of cloneset sizes. Out-of-frame nonproductive sequences were analyzed to study raw recombination free of thymic and clonal selection effects. TCRdb applied fastp at Q25 and MiXCR to the public reads, then kept only in-frame beta chains. Every entry covers one CDR3 protein and lists the most common genes and DNA from its rows. TCRdb's processing, not the authors', yielded these V and J calls. The sample includes approximately 550,000 distinct CDR3 sequences, with about a fifth observed a single time. Of the sample, 0.48% falls within the top ten clones.

V gives up 3 bases and J gives up 8 bases, and the segment between their germline ends measures 18 bases. Inclusive of the bounding cysteine and phenylalanine, the CDR3 is 15 residues long. CDR3 DNA only is kept here, 45 bases in frame from base 1. Via the germline V gene, CDR1 is MDHEN and CDR2 SYDVKM. The sample was also linked to a second study, of yellow fever vaccine responses in identical twins. Drawing on the second study: According to the authors, in identical twins the way T cells responded to vaccination appeared partly convergent and partly personalized. In identical twins, the study followed T cell clones that responded to the vaccine with precision.

Sequencing was carried out using CD4+ T cells sorted from blood. The chain is assembled from TRBV28 and TRBJ2-3; the D segment could be TRBD1, given 7 matching bases. The sequence was obtained from a woman younger than 35 in good health. In nucleotides, the sequence is TGTGCCAGCAGTTTGAACTCCGGGACAGCGGGTACGCAGTATTTT. It translates to CASSLNSGTAGTQYF.